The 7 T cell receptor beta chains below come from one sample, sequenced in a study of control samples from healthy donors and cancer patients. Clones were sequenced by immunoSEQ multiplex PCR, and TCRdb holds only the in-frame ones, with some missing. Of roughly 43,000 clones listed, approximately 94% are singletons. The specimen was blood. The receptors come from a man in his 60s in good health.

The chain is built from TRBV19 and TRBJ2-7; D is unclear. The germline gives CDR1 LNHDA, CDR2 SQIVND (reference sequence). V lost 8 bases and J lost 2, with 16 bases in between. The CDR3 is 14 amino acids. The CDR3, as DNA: TGTGCCAGTCGAGGATCCCCCTCAACCTACGAGCAGTACTTC. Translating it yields CASRGSPSTYEQYF.

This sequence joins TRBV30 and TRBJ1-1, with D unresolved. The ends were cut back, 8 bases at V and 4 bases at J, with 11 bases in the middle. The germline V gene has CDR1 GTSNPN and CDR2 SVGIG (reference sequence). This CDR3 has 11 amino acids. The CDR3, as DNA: TGTGCCCGTTCAAGGACCACTGAAGCTTTCTTT. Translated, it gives CARSRTTEAFF.

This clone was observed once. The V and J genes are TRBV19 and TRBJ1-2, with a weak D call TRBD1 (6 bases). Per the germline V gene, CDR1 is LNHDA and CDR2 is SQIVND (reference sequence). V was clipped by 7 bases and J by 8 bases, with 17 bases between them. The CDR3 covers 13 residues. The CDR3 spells CASKRAVDRGYTF. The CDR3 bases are TGTGCCAGTAAAAGGGCTGTCGACAGGGGCTACACCTTC.

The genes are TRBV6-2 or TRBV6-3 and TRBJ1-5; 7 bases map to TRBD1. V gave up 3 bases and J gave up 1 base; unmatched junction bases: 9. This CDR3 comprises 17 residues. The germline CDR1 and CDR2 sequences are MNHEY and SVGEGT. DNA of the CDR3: TGTGCCAGCAGTTATCAGCCAGGGGGATCGAGCAATCAGCCCCAGCATTTT. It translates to CASSYQPGGSSNQPQHF.

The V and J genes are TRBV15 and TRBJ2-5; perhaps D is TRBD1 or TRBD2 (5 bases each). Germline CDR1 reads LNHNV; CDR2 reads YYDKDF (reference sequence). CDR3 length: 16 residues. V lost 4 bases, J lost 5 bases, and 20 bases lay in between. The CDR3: CATSKSQTWGSETQYF. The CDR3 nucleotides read TGTGCCACCAGCAAGTCTCAAACATGGGGGTCGGAGACCCAGTACTTC.

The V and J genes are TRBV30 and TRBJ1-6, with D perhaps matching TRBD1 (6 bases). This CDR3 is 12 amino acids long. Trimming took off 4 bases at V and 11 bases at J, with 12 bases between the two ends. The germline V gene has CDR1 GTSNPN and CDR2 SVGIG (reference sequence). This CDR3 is CAWTGDMAPLHF. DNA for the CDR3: TGTGCCTGGACAGGGGATATGGCACCCCTCCACTTT.

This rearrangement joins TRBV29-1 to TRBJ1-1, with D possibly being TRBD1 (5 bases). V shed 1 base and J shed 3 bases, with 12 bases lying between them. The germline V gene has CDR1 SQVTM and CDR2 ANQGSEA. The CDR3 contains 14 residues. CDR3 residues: CSVEGAGGDTEAFF. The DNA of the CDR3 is TGCAGCGTTGAAGGAGCTGGGGGGGACACTGAAGCTTTCTTT.